The rows below give T cell receptor beta chains drawn from one sample of a study of OX40 agonist ivuxolimab in advanced cancers. The repertoire was sequenced with immunoSEQ multiplex PCR; TCRdb's copy has only in-frame clones and lacks some. The sample holds about 86,000 clones, about 83% seen once. Sequenced material: CD4+ or CD8+ T cells sorted from blood, taken in a trial of the OX40 agonist ivuxolimab. These receptors were taken from an adult with an advanced solid tumor such as melanoma, head and neck, liver or kidney cancer. Both conserved end residues are part of each CDR3. The order of the fields is clone size, D gene, V gene, J gene, CDR3 protein, CDR3 DNA. The D gene is left open where the match is weak. Not all rows give a size; the values are once, few, many and, for expanded clones, a class.

NA	NA	TRBV15	TRBJ1-5	CATSRDKGGGQPQHF	TGTGCCACCAGCAGAGATAAGGGAGGGGGTCAGCCCCAGCATTTT
NA	TRBD2	TRBV5-1	TRBJ2-7	CASSLDPATSGRRDEQYF	TGCGCCAGCAGCTTGGACCCCGCGACTAGCGGGAGACGAGACGAGCAGTACTTC
once	NA	TRBV11-1	TRBJ2-1	CASSPEWGYNEQFF	TGTGCCAGCAGTCCTGAGTGGGGGTACAATGAGCAGTTCTTC
NA	NA	TRBV20-1	TRBJ2-5	CSAFGKETQYF	TGCAGTGCTTTCGGTAAAGAGACCCAGTACTTC
NA	NA	TRBV30	TRBJ2-1	CAWSVINEQFF	TGTGCCTGGAGTGTAATCAATGAGCAGTTCTTC
NA	NA	TRBV7-8	TRBJ2-1	CASSLAGAEQFF	TGTGCCAGCAGCTTAGCCGGGGCGGAGCAGTTCTTC
once	NA	TRBV18	TRBJ2-7	CASSPIRGASYEQYF	TGTGCCAGCTCACCAATCAGGGGGGCCTCCTACGAGCAGTACTTC
NA	NA	TRBV10-3	TRBJ1-5	CAISESHSPQHF	TGTGCCATCAGTGAGTCGCACAGTCCACAGCATTTT
NA	TRBD1	TRBV5-1	TRBJ2-7	CASSSAGTGGIEQYF	TGCGCCAGCAGCTCTGCCGGGACAGGGGGCATCGAGCAGTACTTC
NA	TRBD2	TRBV19	TRBJ2-7	CASRGAGGPYEQYF	TGTGCCAGCCGGGGAGCGGGGGGCCCCTACGAGCAGTACTTC
NA	TRBD1	TRBV5-5	TRBJ2-5	CASIFTGGEETQYF	TGTGCCAGCATCTTCACAGGGGGCGAGGAGACCCAGTACTTC
once	TRBD2	TRBV7-9	TRBJ2-1	CASSFGGRAFYNEQFF	TGTGCCAGCAGCTTTGGCGGGAGGGCCTTCTACAATGAGCAGTTCTTC
NA	TRBD1	TRBV5-4	TRBJ2-5	CASSSWTGPETQYF	TGTGCCAGCAGCTCCTGGACAGGGCCAGAGACCCAGTACTTC
NA	NA	TRBV18	TRBJ2-5	CASSPPSTKETQYF	TGTGCCAGCTCACCACCGTCCACCAAAGAGACCCAGTACTTC
NA	TRBD2	TRBV7-6	TRBJ2-3	CASSLGLGSTDTQYF	TGTGCCAGCAGCCTGGGACTAGGTAGCACAGATACGCAGTATTTT
few	NA	TRBV2	TRBJ1-5	CASSAGGPQHF	TGTGCCAGCAGTGCCGGAGGGCCCCAGCATTTT
NA	NA	TRBV7-2	TRBJ1-4	CASSLGVGEKLFF	TGTGCCAGCAGCTTAGGAGTGGGTGAAAAACTGTTTTTT